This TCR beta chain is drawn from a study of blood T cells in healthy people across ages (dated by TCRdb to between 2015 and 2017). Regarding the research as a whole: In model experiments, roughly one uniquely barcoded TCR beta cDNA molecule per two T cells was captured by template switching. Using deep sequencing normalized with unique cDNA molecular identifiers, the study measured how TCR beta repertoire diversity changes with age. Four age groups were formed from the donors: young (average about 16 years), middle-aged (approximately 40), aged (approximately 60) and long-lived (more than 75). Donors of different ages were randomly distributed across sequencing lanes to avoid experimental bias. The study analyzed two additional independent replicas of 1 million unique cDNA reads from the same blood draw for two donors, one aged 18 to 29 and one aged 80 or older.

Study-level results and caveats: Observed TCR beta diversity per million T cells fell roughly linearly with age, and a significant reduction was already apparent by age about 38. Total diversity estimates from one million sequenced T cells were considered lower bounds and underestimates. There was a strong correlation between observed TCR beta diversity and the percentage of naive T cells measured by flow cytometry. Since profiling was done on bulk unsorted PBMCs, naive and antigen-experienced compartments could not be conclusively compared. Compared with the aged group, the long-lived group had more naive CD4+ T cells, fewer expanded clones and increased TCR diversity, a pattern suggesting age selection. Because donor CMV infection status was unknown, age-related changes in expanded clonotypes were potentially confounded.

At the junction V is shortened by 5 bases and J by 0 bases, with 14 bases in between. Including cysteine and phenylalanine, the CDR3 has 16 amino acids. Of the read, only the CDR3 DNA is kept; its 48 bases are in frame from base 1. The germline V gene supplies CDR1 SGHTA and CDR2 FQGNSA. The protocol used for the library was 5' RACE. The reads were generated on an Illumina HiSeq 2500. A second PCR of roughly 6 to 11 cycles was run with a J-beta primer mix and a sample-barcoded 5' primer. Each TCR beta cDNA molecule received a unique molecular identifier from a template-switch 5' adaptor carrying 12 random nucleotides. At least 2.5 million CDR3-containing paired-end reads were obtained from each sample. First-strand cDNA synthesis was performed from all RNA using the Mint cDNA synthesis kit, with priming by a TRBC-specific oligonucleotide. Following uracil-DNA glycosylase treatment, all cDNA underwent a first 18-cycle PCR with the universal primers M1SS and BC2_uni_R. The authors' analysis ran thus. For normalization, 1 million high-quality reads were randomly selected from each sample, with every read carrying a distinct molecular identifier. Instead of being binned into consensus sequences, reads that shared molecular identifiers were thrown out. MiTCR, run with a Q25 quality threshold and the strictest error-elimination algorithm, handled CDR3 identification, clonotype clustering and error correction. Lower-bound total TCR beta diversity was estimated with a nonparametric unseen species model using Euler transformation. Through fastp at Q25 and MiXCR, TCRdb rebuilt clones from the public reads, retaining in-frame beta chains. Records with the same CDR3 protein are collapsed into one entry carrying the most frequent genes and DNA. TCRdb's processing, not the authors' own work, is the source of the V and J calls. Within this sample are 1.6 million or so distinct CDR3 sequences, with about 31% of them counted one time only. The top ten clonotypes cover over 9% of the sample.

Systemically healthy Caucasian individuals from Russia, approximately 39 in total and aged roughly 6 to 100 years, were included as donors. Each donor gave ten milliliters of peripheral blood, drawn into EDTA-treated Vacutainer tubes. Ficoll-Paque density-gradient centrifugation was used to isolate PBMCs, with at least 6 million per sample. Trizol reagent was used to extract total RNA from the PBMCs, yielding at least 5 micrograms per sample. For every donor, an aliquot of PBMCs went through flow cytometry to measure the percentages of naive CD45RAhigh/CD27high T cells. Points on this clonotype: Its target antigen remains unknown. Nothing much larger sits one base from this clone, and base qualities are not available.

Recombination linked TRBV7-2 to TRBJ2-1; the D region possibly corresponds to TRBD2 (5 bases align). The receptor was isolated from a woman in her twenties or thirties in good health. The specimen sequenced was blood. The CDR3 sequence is CASSPRTYSSYNEQFF. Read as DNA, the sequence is TGTGCCAGCAGCCCGCGGACTTACAGCTCCTACAATGAGCAGTTCTTC.